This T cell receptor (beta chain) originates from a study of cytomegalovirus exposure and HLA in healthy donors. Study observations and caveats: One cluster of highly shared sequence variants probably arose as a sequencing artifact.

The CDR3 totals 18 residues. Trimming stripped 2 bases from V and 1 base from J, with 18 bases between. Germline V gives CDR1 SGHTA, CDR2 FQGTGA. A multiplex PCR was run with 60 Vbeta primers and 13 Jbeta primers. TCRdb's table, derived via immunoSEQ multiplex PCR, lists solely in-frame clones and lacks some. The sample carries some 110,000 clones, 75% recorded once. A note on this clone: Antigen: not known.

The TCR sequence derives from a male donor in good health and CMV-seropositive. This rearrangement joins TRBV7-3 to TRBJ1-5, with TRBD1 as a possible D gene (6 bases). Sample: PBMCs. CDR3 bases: TGTGCCAGCAGCTTATTCTATCCAGGGGAGAGAAGCAATCAGCCCCAGCATTTT. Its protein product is CASSLFYPGERSNQPQHF. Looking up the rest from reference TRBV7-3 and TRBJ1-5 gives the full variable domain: GAGVSQTPSNKVTEKGKYVELRCDPISGHTALYWYRQSLGQGPEFLIYFQGTGAADDSGLPNDRFFAVRPEGSVSTLKIQRTERGDSAVYLCASSLFYPGERSNQPQHFGDGTRLSIL.